These 17 T cell receptor beta chains were sequenced from one sample in a study of early T cells in non-severe SARS-CoV-2 infection. TCRdb re-derived calls from the 5' RACE reads in MiXCR, one entry per CDR3 protein. The sample records tens of thousands of distinct CDR3 sequences, about 4.5% being singletons. Sequenced here: whole blood, sampled at baseline. All receptors derive from an adult who was a healthcare worker with PCR-confirmed SARS-CoV-2 infection or an uninfected control (not recorded which).

CDR3 region: CASSQERGGNTDTQYF. The CDR3 bases are TGTGCCAGCAGCCAAGAGAGGGGGGGCAACACAGATACGCAGTATTTT. This chain connects TRBV4-2 to TRBJ2-3; maybe TRBD2 (7 bases). Germline V gene lookup returns CDR1 LGHNA and CDR2 YNFKEQ. V shed 0 bases and J shed 2 bases, with 12 bases lying between them. This CDR3 is built from 16 residues.

This clonotype occurred many times. This sequence joins TRBV12-3 or TRBV12-4 and TRBJ2-7; no definite D call. The CDR3 totals 11 residues. Trimming shortened V by 6 bases and J by 6 bases, and 9 bases separated the two germline ends. The CDR3: CASRDVGEQYF. The DNA for the CDR3 is TGTGCCAGCAGGGACGTGGGCGAGCAGTACTTC.

In this sample, this clonotype turned up many times. The chain joins TRBV7-3 to TRBJ1-5; D not certain. There are 13 residues in the CDR3. Trimming shortened V by 4 bases and J by 2 bases, and 6 bases separated the two germline ends. Germline V gene lookup returns CDR1 SGHTA and CDR2 FQGTGA. DNA for the CDR3: TGTGCCAGCAGCTCTTCTGGCAATCAGCCCCAGCATTTT. This encodes CASSSSGNQPQHF. Based on the CDR3 plus reference TRBV7-3 and TRBJ1-5, the full variable domain is GAGVSQTPSNKVTEKGKYVELRCDPISGHTALYWYRQSLGQGPEFLIYFQGTGAADDSGLPNDRFFAVRPEGSVSTLKIQRTERGDSAVYLCASSSSGNQPQHFGDGTRLSIL.

This clonotype was counted many times. The chain is built from TRBV18 and TRBJ2-3, with D unclear. The CDR3 extends over 12 amino acids. Deletions cut 10 bases from V and 1 base from J, with 9 bases between. Germline V lookup: CDR1 KGHSH, CDR2 LQKENI. The CDR3 DNA sequence: TGTGCCACCTGCCCGGGCACAGATACGCAGTATTTT. Protein sequence: CATCPGTDTQYF. The full variable domain, its missing parts supplied by reference TRBV18 and TRBJ2-3, is NAGVMQNPRHLVRRRGQEARLRCSPMKGHSHVYWYRQLPEEGLKFMVYLQKENIIDESGMPKERFSAEFPKEGPSILRIQQVVRGDSAAYFCATCPGTDTQYFGPGTRLTVL.

This clonotype was picked up a small number of times. V gene TRBV6-2 or TRBV6-3 combines with J gene TRBJ1-3, with TRBD1 as a possible D gene (6 bases). There are 21 residues in the CDR3. The V and J ends lost 0 bases and 1 base respectively, with 25 bases between them. Germline V gene sequence: CDR1 MNHEY, CDR2 SVGEGT. The CDR3 loop is CASSYSVKEDRVLSSGNTIYF. The CDR3 DNA reads as TGTGCCAGCAGTTACTCGGTCAAAGAGGACAGAGTACTCTCTTCTGGAAACACCATATATTTT.

This clonotype appeared many times. The V and J genes are TRBV12-3 or TRBV12-4 and TRBJ2-3; 8 bases are shared with TRBD2. After removal of 7 bases from V and 3 bases from J, the junction contained 6 bases not matched to a gene. The length of the CDR3 is 14 residues. The chain's CDR3 is CASTLAGSTDTQYF. The DNA for the CDR3 is TGTGCCAGCACTCTAGCGGGTAGTACAGATACGCAGTATTTT.

The chain couples TRBV24-1 to TRBJ2-5; 7 nucleotides agree with TRBD1. CDR3 length equals 11 residues. The ends lost 9 bases at V and 3 bases at J; junction bases unmatched: 0. CDR1 is KGHDR and CDR2 is SFDVKD in the germline V gene. This CDR3 reads CATGTEETQYF. In nucleotides, the CDR3 is TGTGCCACCGGGACAGAAGAGACCCAGTACTTC.

This clonotype was detected many times. V is TRBV18 and J is TRBJ1-1; D may be TRBD1 (6 bases). V lost 1 base and J lost 6, with 9 bases in between. Germline V gene data show CDR1 as KGHSH and CDR2 as LQKENI. The CDR3 has 13 residues. CDR3 sequence reads: CASSPLQGPEAFF. CDR3 sequence (DNA): TGTGCCAGCTCACCACTACAGGGCCCTGAAGCTTTCTTT.

By its share, this clonotype is medium-sized. V and J are TRBV5-5 and TRBJ2-1, with 8 bases matching TRBD1. The CDR3 consists of 15 residues. Trimming cost V 3 bases and J 6 bases; bases outside gene matches: 8. Germline loops: CDR1 SGHKS, CDR2 YYEKEE (reference sequence). In DNA form, the CDR3 reads TGTGCCAGCAGCTCTGCGGGACAGGTGTTCAATGAGCAGTTCTTC. Amino acid sequence: CASSSAGQVFNEQFF.

In regard to this clonotype: This sequence may be a read error, since a much larger clone differs from it by one base. The chain uses TRBV24-1 and TRBJ2-1; TRBD2 is a possible D gene (6 bases). V lost 2 bases and J 8 bases, leaving 6 bases between the germline ends. CDR3 length: 12 amino acids. Germline V gives CDR1 KGHDR, CDR2 SFDVKD. CDR3 nucleotides: TGTGCCACCAGTGATTCGGGGGATGAGCAGTTCTTC. Residues: CATSDSGDEQFF.

The rearrangement uses TRBV13 and TRBJ1-1; D is unresolved. The V end was cut by 3 bases, the J end by 0 bases, with 5 bases between. The CDR3 totals 13 residues. Germline CDR1 PRHDT, CDR2 FYEKMQ (reference sequence). The CDR3 sequence is CASSFSVNTEAFF. Here the CDR3 DNA reads TGTGCCAGCAGCTTCTCAGTGAACACTGAAGCTTTCTTT.

Of note for this clonotype: A much larger clone sits a single nucleotide away, making a read error possible. The CDR3 nucleotides are TGTGCCAGCAGCCCGGGGACAGGGCTGGCGGGAAGCTCCTACAATGAGCGGTTCTTC. Residues: CASSPGTGLAGSSYNERFF. The chain employs TRBV14 and TRBJ2-1; the match to TRBD1 covers 9 bases. In germline, CDR1 is SGHDN, CDR2 FVKESK. The CDR3 loop spans 19 amino acids.

This clonotype was picked up many times. The V and J genes are TRBV7-3 and TRBJ2-2; D call uncertain. CDR3 size: 12 residues. Looked up from germline, CDR1 is SGHTA and CDR2 is FQGTGA. V dropped 1 base and J dropped 6 bases, with 3 bases sitting between them. CDR3 amino acids: CASSLRAGELFF. The DNA of the CDR3 is TGTGCCAGCAGCTTAAGGGCCGGGGAGCTGTTTTTT.

This clonotype was counted many times. The rearrangement uses TRBV28 and TRBJ2-7; 9 bases line up with TRBD1. Trimming at V came to 5 bases and at J to 3 bases, leaving 8 bases not matched to a gene. The CDR3 extends over 15 amino acids. Germline V gene lookup returns CDR1 MDHEN and CDR2 SYDVKM. CDR3 nucleotide sequence: TGTGCCAGCAGTCCGGAAGGGACAGGGATCTACGAGCAGTACTTC. Translation: CASSPEGTGIYEQYF.

Ten or more counts support this clonotype. The V call is TRBV6-5, the J call TRBJ1-4, with a possible D match to TRBD1 (5 bases). Germline CDR1 and CDR2: MNHEY and SVGAGI. The CDR3 loop spans 16 amino acids. Trimming pared 2 bases from V and 7 bases from J, leaving 17 bases between. CDR3 in DNA: TGTGCCAGCAGTTACGGAATGGGCAGGGCAGGTGAAAAACTGTTTTTT. It yields the protein CASSYGMGRAGEKLFF.

This chain uses TRBV4-3 with TRBJ1-5; D is undetermined. Germline CDR1 reads LGHNA; CDR2 reads YSLEER. The CDR3 length is 13 residues. V was pared by 1 base and J by 6 bases, with 7 bases between. The DNA of the CDR3 is TGCGCCAGCAGCCAAGGGGTCTTTCAGCCCCAGCATTTT. This gives the protein CASSQGVFQPQHF.

This clonotype was detected many times. V and J are TRBV27 and TRBJ2-3; D not resolved. Germline CDR1 and CDR2: MNHEY and SMNVEV (reference sequence). The V end lost 3 bases, the J end lost 6 bases, and 4 bases lay between the germline ends. The CDR3 extends over 11 amino acids. CDR3 nucleotides: TGTGCCAGCAGTTTGAGGGATACGCAGTATTTT. The encoded protein is CASSLRDTQYF.